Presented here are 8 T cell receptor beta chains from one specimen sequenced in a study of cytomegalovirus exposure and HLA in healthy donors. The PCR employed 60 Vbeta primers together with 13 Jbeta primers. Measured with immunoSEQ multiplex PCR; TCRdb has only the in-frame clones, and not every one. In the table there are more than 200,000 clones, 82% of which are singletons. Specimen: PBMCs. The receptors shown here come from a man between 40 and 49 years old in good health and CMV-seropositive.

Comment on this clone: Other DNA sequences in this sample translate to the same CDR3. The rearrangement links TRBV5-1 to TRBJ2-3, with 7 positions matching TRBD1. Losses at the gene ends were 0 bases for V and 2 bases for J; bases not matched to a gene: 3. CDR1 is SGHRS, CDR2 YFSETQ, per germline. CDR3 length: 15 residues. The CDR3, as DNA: TGCGCCAGCAGCTTGGCAGGGGGATTCACAGATACGCAGTATTTT. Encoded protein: CASSLAGGFTDTQYF. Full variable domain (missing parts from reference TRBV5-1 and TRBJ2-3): KAGVTQTPRYLIKTRGQQVTLSCSPISGHRSVSWYQQTPGQGLQFLFEYFSETQRNKGNFPGRFSGRQFSNSRSEMNVSTLELGDSALYLCASSLAGGFTDTQYFGPGTRLTVL.

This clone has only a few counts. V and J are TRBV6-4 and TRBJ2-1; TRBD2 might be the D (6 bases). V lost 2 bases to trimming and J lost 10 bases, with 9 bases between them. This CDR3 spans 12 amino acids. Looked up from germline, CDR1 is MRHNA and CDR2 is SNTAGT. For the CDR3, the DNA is TGTGCCAGCAGTGACGGTCGGGGGGAGCAGTTCTTC. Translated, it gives CASSDGRGEQFF.

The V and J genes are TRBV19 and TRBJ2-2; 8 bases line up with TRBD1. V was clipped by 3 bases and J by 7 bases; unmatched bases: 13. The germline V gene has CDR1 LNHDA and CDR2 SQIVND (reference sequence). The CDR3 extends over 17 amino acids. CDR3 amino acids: CASSMGFGRGLVGELFF. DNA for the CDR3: TGTGCCAGTAGTATGGGGTTCGGCAGGGGGCTCGTCGGGGAGCTGTTTTTT.

The CDR3 protein is CASSIEGLTDTQYF. CDR3 nucleotide sequence: TGTGCCAGCAGTATCGAGGGCCTCACAGATACGCAGTATTTT. The J gene is TRBJ2-3, the V gene TRBV2, with a weak D call TRBD2 (5 bases). The ends were cut back, 5 bases at V and 2 bases at J, with 11 bases in the middle. CDR1 SNHLY and CDR2 FYNNEI come from the germline V gene. CDR3 length: 14 amino acids.

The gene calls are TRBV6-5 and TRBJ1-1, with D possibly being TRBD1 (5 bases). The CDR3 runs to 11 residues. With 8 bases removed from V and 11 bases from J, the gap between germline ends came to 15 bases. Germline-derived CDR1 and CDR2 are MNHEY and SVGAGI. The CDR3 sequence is CASRGSLDAFF. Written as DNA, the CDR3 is TGTGCCAGCCGGGGGTCCCTTGACGCTTTCTTT.

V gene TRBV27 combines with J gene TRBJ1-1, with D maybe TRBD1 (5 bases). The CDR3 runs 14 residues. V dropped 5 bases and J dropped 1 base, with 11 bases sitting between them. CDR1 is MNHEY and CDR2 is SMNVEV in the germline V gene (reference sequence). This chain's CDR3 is CASSPWGPNTEAFF. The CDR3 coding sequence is TGTGCCAGCAGTCCCTGGGGCCCGAACACTGAAGCTTTCTTT.

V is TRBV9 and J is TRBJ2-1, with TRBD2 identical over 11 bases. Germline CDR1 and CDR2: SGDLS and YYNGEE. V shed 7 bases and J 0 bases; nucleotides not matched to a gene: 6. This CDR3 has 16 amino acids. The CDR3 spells CASRPGLADSYNEQFF. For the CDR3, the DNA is TGTGCCAGCCGTCCGGGACTAGCGGACTCCTACAATGAGCAGTTCTTC.

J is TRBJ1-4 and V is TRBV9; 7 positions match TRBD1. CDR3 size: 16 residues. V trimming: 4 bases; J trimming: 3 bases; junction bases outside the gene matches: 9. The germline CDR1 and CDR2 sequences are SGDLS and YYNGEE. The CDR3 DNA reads TGTGCCAGCAGCCCTTGGAGGGGGCCGTCTAATGAAAAACTGTTTTTT. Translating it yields CASSPWRGPSNEKLFF.